The 20 T cell receptor beta chains given below trace back to one sample, sequenced in a study of blood T cell repertoires in COVID-19. This table comes from immunoSEQ multiplex PCR, and its TCRdb copy is limited to in-frame clones, with some not included. The data hold more than 85,000 clones, with roughly 87% observed a single time. Input material: peripheral blood. These receptors were obtained from a man aged 50-60 years with acute or convalescent COVID-19.

The chain carries TRBV5-1 and TRBJ1-3; D unclear. The V and J ends lost 4 bases and 1 base respectively, with 12 bases between them. Germline CDR1 and CDR2: SGHRS and YFSETQ. CDR3 length equals 15 residues. Written as DNA, the CDR3 is TGCGCCAGCAGCCGAAACGGAGGATCTGGAAACACCATATATTTT. This encodes CASSRNGGSGNTIYF.

The genes are TRBV27 and TRBJ1-6, with D possibly TRBD1 on 6 matching bases. CDR3 length: 12 amino acids. V lost 9 bases to trimming and J lost 11 bases, with 14 bases between them. Germline assignment: CDR1 MNHEY and CDR2 SMNVEV (reference sequence). The CDR3 DNA sequence: TGTGCCAGTACTACAGGGTTAGCACCCCTCCACTTT. Translating it yields CASTTGLAPLHF.

The chain employs TRBV19 and TRBJ1-2; D possibly corresponds to TRBD1 (5 bases). The CDR3 runs to 14 residues. V shed 4 bases and J shed 2 bases, with 11 bases lying between them. The germline gives CDR1 LNHDA, CDR2 SQIVND (reference sequence). The CDR3 spells CASSNRQPNYGYTF. The CDR3 DNA sequence: TGTGCCAGTAGTAATCGACAGCCGAACTATGGCTACACCTTC.

The CDR3: CASSESAGSYNSPLHF. CDR3 in DNA: TGTGCCAGCAGTGAATCGGCGGGCTCCTATAATTCACCCCTCCACTTT. This rearrangement joins TRBV25-1 to TRBJ1-6; no firm D call. The germline V gene encodes CDR1 MGHDK and CDR2 SYGVNS. Trimming took off 1 base at V and 0 bases at J, with 7 bases between the two ends. This CDR3 is built from 16 residues.

The rearrangement joins TRBV10-1 to TRBJ2-2, with D tentatively TRBD1 (5 bases). Trimming removed 0 bases at V and 2 bases at J, with 7 bases between. The CDR3 runs 15 residues. CDR1 and CDR2 (germline): WNHNN, SYGVQD (reference sequence). The CDR3 region has the DNA TGCGCCAGCAGTGAGTCGACAGCCAACACCGGGGAGCTGTTTTTT. This translates into CASSESTANTGELFF.

The chain couples TRBV7-6 to TRBJ2-7, with 9 bases aligning to TRBD2. The germline V gene has CDR1 SGHVS and CDR2 FNYEAQ. The V segment lost 3 bases and the J segment 4 bases; nucleotides outside the gene matches: 13. The CDR3 contains 17 residues. In nucleotides, the CDR3 is TGTGCCAGCAGCTTGGAAGGGACTAGCCGGAGAGTTTACGAGCAGTACTTC. Residues: CASSLEGTSRRVYEQYF.

The chain links TRBV28 to TRBJ2-7, with 11 bases fitting TRBD2. CDR3 length: 14 amino acids. V lost 5 bases, J lost 6 bases, and 6 bases stayed unmatched. Per germline, CDR1 MDHEN and CDR2 SYDVKM. CDR3 bases: TGTGCCAGCAGTCTTAGCGGGAGGGCCGCCGAGCAGTACTTC. Its translation: CASSLSGRAAEQYF.

V and J are TRBV5-5 and TRBJ1-5, with D tentatively TRBD1 (5 bases). The CDR3 has 18 residues. Germline CDR1 SGHKS, CDR2 YYEKEE (reference sequence). Trimming took off 4 bases at V and 0 bases at J, with 20 bases between the two ends. The CDR3 protein is CASSLGRFLGLSNQPQHF. The CDR3 nucleotides are TGTGCCAGCAGCCTTGGAAGATTTTTGGGGCTTAGCAATCAGCCCCAGCATTTT.

The chain joins TRBV7-9 to TRBJ1-4; the match to TRBD1 covers 7 bases. Germline CDR1 reads SEHNR; CDR2 reads FQNEAQ (reference sequence). The length of the CDR3 is 15 residues. Germline trimming cut 4 bases from V and 4 bases from J; bases unmatched to any gene: 6. The CDR3 DNA reads as TGTGCCAGCAGCTCGGTGGCAGGGGGTAATGAAAAACTGTTTTTT. Translating it yields CASSSVAGGNEKLFF. The full variable domain, its missing parts supplied by reference TRBV7-9 and TRBJ1-4, is DTGVSQNPRHKITKRGQNVTFRCDPISEHNRLYWYRQTLGQGPEFLTYFQNEAQLEKSRLLSDRFSAERPKGSFSTLEIQRTEQGDSAMYLCASSSVAGGNEKLFFGSGTQLSVL.

The chain links TRBV27 to TRBJ1-5; D uncertain. The CDR3 consists of 16 residues. Looked up from germline, CDR1 is MNHEY and CDR2 is SMNVEV (reference sequence). V was cut by 7 bases and J by 1 base, with 17 bases left in between. The CDR3 coding sequence is TGTGCCAGCAAAGAAGGAGGTAGGTTCAGCAATCAGCCCCAGCATTTT. Protein: CASKEGGRFSNQPQHF.

This clone was seen a few times. CDR3 sequence (DNA): TGTGCCAGCAGTCGGTGGGGGGGAACTAATGAAAAACTGTTTTTT. Residues: CASSRWGGTNEKLFF. The rearrangement joins TRBV25-1 to TRBJ1-4, with a tentative D call TRBD1 (5 bases). Trimming took off 5 bases at V and 1 base at J, with 11 bases between the two ends. Looked up from germline, CDR1 is MGHDK and CDR2 is SYGVNS. This CDR3 is 15 amino acids long.

The chain combines TRBV27 with TRBJ1-1, with a tentative D call TRBD1 (6 bases). V lost 5 bases and J 4 bases, leaving 14 bases between the germline ends. The CDR3 has 14 residues. Germline V lookup: CDR1 MNHEY, CDR2 SMNVEV (reference sequence). The CDR3, as DNA: TGTGCCAGCAGTCCGCCGCAGGGGCTCACTGAAGCTTTCTTT. Translated, it gives CASSPPQGLTEAFF.

J is TRBJ1-4 and V is TRBV7-9; D might be TRBD1 (5 bases). The V gene's germline CDR1 is SEHNR and CDR2 FQNEAQ (reference sequence). The CDR3 has 14 residues. With 5 bases removed from V and 6 bases from J, the gap between germline ends came to 13 bases. The CDR3 spells CASSAYAGDEKLFF. The CDR3 region has the DNA TGTGCCAGCAGCGCGTATGCGGGGGATGAAAAACTGTTTTTT.

The rearrangement links TRBV19 to TRBJ2-2; the D is unclear. The length of the CDR3 is 16 residues. Between the trimmed V and J ends, which lost 3 bases and 5 bases, there was a span of 16 bases. Germline V gene sequence: CDR1 LNHDA, CDR2 SQIVND (reference sequence). The DNA for the CDR3 is TGTGCCAGTAGTATGTACCTAGACGTTCGGACCGGGGAGCTGTTTTTT. Its translation is CASSMYLDVRTGELFF.

The gene calls are TRBV19 and TRBJ1-5; TRBD1 matches 8 bases. V trimming: 6 bases; J trimming: 5 bases; junction bases outside the gene matches: 0. CDR1 and CDR2 (germline): LNHDA, SQIVND (reference sequence). This CDR3 is built from 12 residues. The CDR3 here is CASRTGDQPQHF. The CDR3 DNA is TGTGCCAGTAGGACAGGGGATCAGCCCCAGCATTTT.

The chain links TRBV5-1 to TRBJ1-3, with 9 bases aligning to TRBD1. This CDR3 spans 17 amino acids. From germline, CDR1 is SGHRS and CDR2 YFSETQ. Losses at the gene ends were 3 bases for V and 0 bases for J; bases not matched to a gene: 7. CDR3 residues: CASSSAPGQGSGNTIYF. The CDR3 DNA is TGCGCCAGCAGCTCAGCTCCGGGACAGGGCTCTGGAAACACCATATATTTT.

The V gene is TRBV28, the J gene TRBJ1-3, with D possibly TRBD1 on 5 matching bases. This CDR3 comprises 16 residues. V lost 4 bases and J lost 0, with 13 bases in between. In germline, CDR1 is MDHEN, CDR2 SYDVKM. The CDR3 protein is CASSSSYDSSGNTIYF. In DNA form, the CDR3 reads TGTGCCAGCAGTTCCTCCTACGACAGCTCTGGAAACACCATATATTTT.

The genes are TRBV18 and TRBJ2-7; D is ambiguous. CDR3 length equals 10 residues. Deletions cut 8 bases from V and 6 bases from J, with 8 bases between. Germline CDR1 is KGHSH and CDR2 is LQKENI. The CDR3 loop reads CASPPGEQYF. The CDR3 nucleotides read TGTGCCAGCCCCCCCGGCGAGCAGTACTTC.

This chain links TRBV5-5 with TRBJ1-2; D unclear. V was pared by 4 bases and J by 2 bases, with 9 bases between. Germline V gene sequence: CDR1 SGHKS, CDR2 YYEKEE (reference sequence). The CDR3 consists of 13 residues. The CDR3 reads CASSPIQNYGYTF. The CDR3 DNA reads as TGTGCCAGCAGCCCAATCCAAAACTATGGCTACACCTTC.

In this sample, this clone turned up a few times. Sequence at one end of the junction differs from germline and may be a read error. The rearrangement uses TRBV11-3 and TRBJ1-2, with TRBD1 as a possible D gene (5 bases). CDR1 and CDR2 from the germline V gene are SGHNT and YENEEA. This CDR3 contains 14 residues. As DNA, the CDR3 is TGTGCCAGCAGCCTAGACGGGGGGGGCTATGGCTACACCTTC. Translation gives CASSLDGGGYGYTF.